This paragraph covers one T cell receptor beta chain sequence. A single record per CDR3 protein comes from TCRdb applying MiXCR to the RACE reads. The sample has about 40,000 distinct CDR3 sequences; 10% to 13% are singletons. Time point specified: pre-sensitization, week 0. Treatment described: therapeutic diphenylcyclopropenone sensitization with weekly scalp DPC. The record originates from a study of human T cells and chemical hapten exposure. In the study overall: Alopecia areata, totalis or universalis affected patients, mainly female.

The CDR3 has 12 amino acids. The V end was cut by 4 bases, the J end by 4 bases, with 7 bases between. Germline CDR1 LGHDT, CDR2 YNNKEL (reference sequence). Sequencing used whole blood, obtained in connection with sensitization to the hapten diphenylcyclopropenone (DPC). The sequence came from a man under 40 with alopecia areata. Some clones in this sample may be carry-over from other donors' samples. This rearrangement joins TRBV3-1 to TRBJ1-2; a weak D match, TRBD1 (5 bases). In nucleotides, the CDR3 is TGTGCCAGCAGCCGACAGACCTATGGCTACACCTTC. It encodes CASSRQTYGYTF. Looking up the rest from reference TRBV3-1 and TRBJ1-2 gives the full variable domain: DTAVSQTPKYLVTQMGNDKSIKCEQNLGHDTMYWYKQDSKKFLKIMFSYNNKELIINETVPNRFSPKSPDKAHLNLHINSLELGDSAVYFCASSRQTYGYTFGSGTRLTVV.